This T cell receptor beta chain was identified in a study of blood T cell repertoires in COVID-19. The wider study: Sample material is recorded as cDNA or gDNA derived from T cells, B-cell-depleted T cells, or PBMCs.

Losses at the gene ends were 4 bases for V and 5 bases for J; bases not matched to a gene: 7. Germline values: CDR1 SGHTS, CDR2 YDEGEE. This CDR3 is 16 amino acids long. Methods used by the authors: From reference gene primer amplification, estimates of nucleated cell counts were derived. Assay: immunoSEQ multiplex PCR; the TCRdb copy retains only in-frame clones and omits some. From that table come the V and J calls and clone size; the DNA was used to work out D and trimming. The sample holds 35,000 to 40,000 clones, around 83% seen once. The sample comprised peripheral blood. The chain uses TRBV5-8 and TRBJ2-5; 14 bases are shared with TRBD2. The receptor was isolated from a human donor with acute or convalescent COVID-19. The donor label of this sample is uncertain. CDR3 sequence (DNA): TGTGCCAGCAGCCCGGGGACTAGCGGGAGAGGGGAGACCCAGTACTTC. Amino acids: CASSPGTSGRGETQYF.